This T cell receptor (beta chain) is drawn from a study of T-cell reconstitution after alpha-beta-depleted transplantation in children. As it was prepared, the TCRbeta library received unique molecular identifiers. TCRdb passed the PCR reads through MiXCR, listing each CDR3 protein once. Of some 290,000 distinct CDR3 sequences listed, around 25% were seen once; the top ten hold about 10%. Germline V gives CDR1 DFQATT, CDR2 SNEGSKA (reference sequence). V lost 3 bases, J lost 4 bases, and 8 bases stayed unmatched. The CDR3 contains 15 residues. This chain joins TRBV20-1 and TRBJ1-5, with 8 bases fitting TRBD1. This receptor was taken from a male patient younger than 18 who had a stem cell transplant for acute lymphoblastic leukemia, so the T cells may come from the graft donor. Source: PBMCs, mostly from graft donor cells, taken 180 days after TCRalphabeta/CD19-depleted stem cell transplant. The CDR3 protein is CSARRPGQENQPQHF. The CDR3 DNA follows: TGCAGTGCTAGGCGCCCGGGACAGGAAAATCAGCCCCAGCATTTT.